This T cell receptor (beta chain) was profiled in a study of CD8 T cells in ankylosing spondylitis. The study's findings and limits: In synovial fluid and blood from reactive arthritis, some motif variants were previously reported. Significant enrichment of disease-linked clones was reportedly seen in matched ankylosing spondylitis synovial fluid. Characteristic, it appeared, of ankylosing spondylitis blood was a TCR beta motif of eight highly homologous variants.

This clonotype was observed a handful of times. The antigen remains unidentified. This CDR3 region has 16 residues. The V end was cut by 6 bases, the J end by 0 bases, with 12 bases between. CDR1 is SNHLY and CDR2 is FYNNEI in the germline V gene. Quantitative 5'-RACE with molecular barcodes generated TCR beta libraries. TCRdb itself ran the 5' RACE reads through MiXCR, one entry per CDR3 protein. This sample has 300,000 to 400,000 distinct CDR3 sequences, with about a fifth found just once. The receptor was isolated from a male donor with ankylosing spondylitis. The chain employs TRBV2 and TRBJ2-6; D is possibly TRBD1 (5 bases). Specimen: blood, either unsorted or a sorted T cell fraction (not recorded which). As DNA, the CDR3 is TGTGCCAGCAGACCAGACAGCCCCTCTGGGGCCAACGTCCTGACTTTC. Translated: CASRPDSPSGANVLTF. Supplemented by reference TRBV2 and TRBJ2-6, the full variable domain reads EPEVTQTPSHQVTQMGQEVILRCVPISNHLYFYWYRQILGQKVEFLVSFYNNEISEKSEIFDDQFSVERPDGSNFTLKIRSTKLEDSAMYFCASRPDSPSGANVLTFGAGSRLTVL.